What follows are 26 T cell receptor beta chains derived from one specimen sequenced in a study of blood T cell repertoires in COVID-19 (dated by TCRdb to the early 2020s). Receptor amplification or capture employed the immunoSEQ multiplex PCR assay. TCRdb re-hosts the immuneACCESS table, in-frame sequences only. Its copies lack some clones; in the studies checked, an unresolved V gene accounts for under half of them, and the cause for the rest is not known. Recorded for this sample are around 110,000 clones; over 80% of them occurred a single time. In total, the top ten clones hold under 0.85% of the sample. Sequencing was done on a sample of peripheral blood. These receptors originate from a woman aged 70-85 years with acute or convalescent COVID-19.

This sequence joins TRBV9 and TRBJ2-2; TRBD2 matches 8 bases. V trimming: 3 bases; J trimming: 7 bases; junction bases outside the gene matches: 5. Germline values: CDR1 SGDLS, CDR2 YYNGEE. This CDR3 comprises 14 residues. In nucleotides, the CDR3 is TGTGCCAGCAGCGCCCTCGGGGGGGGCGGGGAGCTGTTTTTT. Its protein product is CASSALGGGGELFF. Full variable domain (outside the CDR3, taken from reference TRBV9 and TRBJ2-2): DSGVTQTPKHLITATGQRVTLRCSPRSGDLSVYWYQQSLDQGLQFLIQYYNGEERAKGNILERFSAQQFPDLHSELNLSSLELGDSALYFCASSALGGGGELFFGEGSRLTVL.

This chain joins TRBV27 and TRBJ1-2; D ambiguous. This CDR3 has 15 amino acids. V was shortened by 0 bases and J by 4 bases, with 12 bases between the two germline ends. Germline-derived CDR1 and CDR2 are MNHEY and SMNVEV (reference sequence). CDR3 in DNA: TGTGCCAGCAGTTTATCCGCCTGGGGAGGCTATGGCTACACCTTC. Translated: CASSLSAWGGYGYTF.

The chain carries TRBV12-5 and TRBJ1-2; tentatively, D is TRBD1 (5 bases). Trimming removed 1 base at V and 1 base at J, with 19 bases between. Germline V lookup: CDR1 LGHNT, CDR2 FRNRAP. This CDR3 comprises 18 residues. CDR3 residues: CASGLAALGEGINYGYTF. For the CDR3, the DNA is TGTGCTAGTGGTTTGGCAGCTTTGGGGGAGGGAATTAACTATGGCTACACCTTC.

This chain connects TRBV10-1 to TRBJ2-7; D is possibly TRBD1 (6 bases). CDR3 length equals 14 residues. The V and J ends lost 6 bases and 3 bases respectively, with 15 bases between them. Germline CDR1 and CDR2: WNHNN and SYGVQD (reference sequence). The CDR3 DNA reads as TGCGCCAGCAGGCAGGGGATCGATGGCTACGAGCAGTACTTC. Translating it yields CASRQGIDGYEQYF.

A single count supports this clone. This chain uses TRBV2 with TRBJ2-7; 15 bases fit TRBD2. V dropped 7 bases and J dropped 6; count of bases not matched to a gene: 10. The germline V gene encodes CDR1 SNHLY and CDR2 FYNNEI. This CDR3 has 16 amino acids. CDR3 loop: CASTYYRTSGGAEQYF. CDR3 nucleotides: TGTGCCAGCACCTATTATAGGACTAGCGGGGGGGCCGAGCAGTACTTC.

This clone was seen once. The gene calls are TRBV21-1 and TRBJ2-7; the D segment call TRBD1 is taken from the table without a DNA check. TRBV21-1 is a known pseudogene. The CDR3 sequence is 14 residues long. For the CDR3, the DNA is TGTGCCAGCAGCAAAGGGGACAGGGCGGACGAGCAGTACTTC. Amino acids: CASSKGDRADEQYF.

V and J are TRBV30 and TRBJ2-2, with 9 bases identical to TRBD2. V shed 3 bases and J 6 bases; nucleotides not matched to a gene: 5. This CDR3 is built from 14 residues. Germline V gene data show CDR1 as GTSNPN and CDR2 as SVGIG (reference sequence). The CDR3 region has the DNA TGTGCCTGGAGCCAGGGACTAGCAGCCGGGGAGCTGTTTTTT. Encoded protein: CAWSQGLAAGELFF.

The chain combines TRBV15 with TRBJ1-5; D gene uncertain. Trimming removed 0 bases at V and 2 bases at J, with 8 bases between. CDR3 length: 15 amino acids. Per the germline V gene, CDR1 is LNHNV and CDR2 is YYDKDF (reference sequence). Written as DNA, the CDR3 is TGTGCCACCAGCAGAGATCTATCCGGCAATCAGCCCCAGCATTTT. The encoded protein is CATSRDLSGNQPQHF.

The rearrangement uses TRBV10-3 and TRBJ1-4; 10 nucleotides line up with TRBD1. Losses at the gene ends were 6 bases for V and 8 bases for J; bases not matched to a gene: 6. This CDR3 spans 14 amino acids. Germline CDR1 is ENHRY and CDR2 is SYGVKD. CDR3 coding DNA: TGTGCCATCAGGGGGACAGGGGACGACGAAAAACTGTTTTTT. Translation: CAIRGTGDDEKLFF.

The gene calls are TRBV6-5 and TRBJ2-7; perhaps TRBD2 as D (5 bases). CDR3 size: 15 residues. Between the trimmed V and J ends, which lost 2 bases and 2 bases, there was a span of 13 bases. Looked up from germline, CDR1 is MNHEY and CDR2 is SVGAGI. CDR3 bases: TGTGCCAGCAGTTACATGAGGCCCGGGGCCTACGAGCAGTACTTC. It specifies CASSYMRPGAYEQYF.

This rearrangement joins TRBV9 to TRBJ1-4; the D is unclear. V lost 0 bases and J 3 bases, leaving 3 bases between the germline ends. Looked up from germline, CDR1 is SGDLS and CDR2 is YYNGEE. The CDR3 has 13 amino acids. This CDR3 is CASSVAANEKLFF. The CDR3 nucleotides read TGTGCCAGCAGCGTAGCAGCTAATGAAAAACTGTTTTTT. Filled out from reference TRBV9 and TRBJ1-4, the complete variable domain reads DSGVTQTPKHLITATGQRVTLRCSPRSGDLSVYWYQQSLDQGLQFLIQYYNGEERAKGNILERFSAQQFPDLHSELNLSSLELGDSALYFCASSVAANEKLFFGSGTQLSVL.

V and J are TRBV14 and TRBJ1-1; weak D call: TRBD1 (6 bases). Trimming took off 4 bases at V and 4 bases at J, with 10 bases between the two ends. The CDR3 has 13 amino acids. Looked up from germline, CDR1 is SGHDN and CDR2 is FVKESK. The CDR3 reads CASSLFRGTEAFF. The CDR3 DNA sequence: TGTGCCAGCAGCCTTTTCAGGGGCACTGAAGCTTTCTTT.

This clone came up once. The genes are TRBV12-3 or TRBV12-4 and TRBJ1-1; D not certain. This CDR3 is built from 11 residues. Between the trimmed V and J ends, which lost 7 bases and 6 bases, there was a span of 9 bases. CDR3 residues: CASTSGAEAFF. CDR3 DNA: TGTGCCAGCACCTCCGGGGCTGAAGCTTTCTTT.

This clone was counted once. The J gene is TRBJ1-2, the V gene TRBV7-2; 9 positions agree with TRBD1. Germline V gene sequence: CDR1 SGHTA, CDR2 FQGNSA. The CDR3 is 14 amino acids. Trimming took 3 bases from V and 8 from J; bases not matched to a gene: 7. CDR3 bases: TGTGCCAGCAGCTTTGGGACAGGGAGCGGGGGCTACACCTTC. Encoded protein: CASSFGTGSGGYTF.

The rearrangement links TRBV6-1 to TRBJ1-5; 9 nucleotides line up with TRBD1. Germline V gene sequence: CDR1 MNHNS, CDR2 SASEGT. V lost 0 bases, J lost 7 bases, and 4 bases stayed unmatched. This CDR3 comprises 15 residues. CDR3 in DNA: TGTGCCAGCAGTGAAGCCCGAGGACAGGGGCAGCCCCAGCATTTT. Its translation: CASSEARGQGQPQHF.

This chain connects TRBV9 to TRBJ2-2, with TRBD2 identical over 10 bases. After removal of 4 bases from V and 4 bases from J, the junction contained 16 bases not matched to a gene. The CDR3 spans 19 residues. CDR1 SGDLS and CDR2 YYNGEE come from the germline V gene. The CDR3 coding sequence is TGTGCCAGCAGCACCCGGGGTAGCGGGGGGCCAGTAGTCACCGGGGAGCTGTTTTTT. Residues: CASSTRGSGGPVVTGELFF.

The chain couples TRBV2 to TRBJ1-6, with 10 bases lining up with TRBD1. There are 19 residues in the CDR3. J lost 2 bases, V lost 3 bases, and 10 bases had no gene match. CDR1 is SNHLY and CDR2 is FYNNEI in the germline V gene. The CDR3 sequence is CASSDPYGTGVTYNSPLHF. In DNA, the CDR3 is TGTGCCAGCAGTGACCCATATGGGACAGGGGTTACCTATAATTCACCCCTCCACTTT.

The gene calls are TRBV12-5 and TRBJ1-3; D remains unclear. The V and J ends lost 1 base and 4 bases respectively, with 8 bases between them. Per the germline V gene, CDR1 is LGHNT and CDR2 is FRNRAP. The CDR3 has 14 amino acids. The CDR3 DNA is TGTGCTAGTGGTTTGGGGCAGGTCGGAAACACCATATATTTT. This gives the protein CASGLGQVGNTIYF.

The CDR3 reads CASSSQGANTDTQYF. The CDR3 DNA reads as TGCGCCAGCAGCTCACAGGGGGCTAACACAGATACGCAGTATTTT. The chain uses TRBV5-1 and TRBJ2-3; 9 bases align to TRBD1. V lost 3 bases to trimming and J lost 2 bases; unmatched junction nucleotides: 4. Germline CDR1 and CDR2: SGHRS and YFSETQ. CDR3 length: 15 residues.

The chain joins TRBV5-1 to TRBJ2-1, with D perhaps TRBD2 (7 bases). Trimming took 4 bases from V and 4 from J, leaving 18 bases between them. Germline V gene data show CDR1 as SGHRS and CDR2 as YFSETQ. The CDR3 length is 16 residues. The CDR3 protein is CASSRTGGDRYNEQFF. CDR3 DNA sequence: TGCGCCAGCAGCCGGACGGGGGGCGACCGGTACAATGAGCAGTTCTTC.

The CDR3 DNA is TGTGCCAGTAGGGACACTAGCGCCGGGGAGCTGTTTTTT. Residues: CASRDTSAGELFF. The chain recombines TRBV19 with TRBJ2-2; 7 nucleotides agree with TRBD2. Germline V gene lookup returns CDR1 LNHDA and CDR2 SQIVND (reference sequence). V gave up 6 bases and J gave up 6 bases; unmatched junction bases: 4. The CDR3 totals 13 residues.

The CDR3, as DNA: TGTGCCAGCAGCCAAGCGGGCGGGAGGGTTCTCGGAAACATTCAGTACTTC. It specifies CASSQAGGRVLGNIQYF. The chain recombines TRBV3-1 (or the pseudogene TRBV3-2) with TRBJ2-4, with 9 positions matching TRBD2. Trimming cost V 1 base and J 6 bases; bases outside gene matches: 10. CDR1 is LGHDT, CDR2 YNNKEL, per germline (reference sequence). The CDR3 is 17 residues long.

This chain connects TRBV10-3 to TRBJ1-1; TRBD1 matches 7 bases. Unmatched junction bases numbered 4, after V lost 6 bases and J lost 3 bases. In germline, CDR1 is ENHRY, CDR2 SYGVKD. The CDR3 runs 13 residues. The CDR3 DNA follows: TGTGCCATCAGACAGGGGTGGGACACTGAAGCTTTCTTT. The encoded protein is CAIRQGWDTEAFF.

This chain connects TRBV5-6 to TRBJ1-1; the D gene is possibly TRBD1 (5 bases). This CDR3 is built from 15 residues. Germline V gene data show CDR1 as SGHDT and CDR2 as YYEEEE. The V end lost 1 base, the J end lost 0 bases, and 10 bases lay between the germline ends. DNA for the CDR3: TGTGCCAGCAGCTTGATGGGCAGGGTGAACACTGAAGCTTTCTTT. Translating it yields CASSLMGRVNTEAFF.

In DNA, the CDR3 is TGTGCCAGCAGGAGCGGGAGCTCCTACAATGAGCAGTTCTTC. Protein sequence: CASRSGSSYNEQFF. This chain connects TRBV27 to TRBJ2-1, with TRBD2 identical over 8 bases. The length of the CDR3 is 14 residues. V was pared by 6 bases and J by 0 bases, with 1 base of the junction left unmatched. Germline V gene lookup returns CDR1 MNHEY and CDR2 SMNVEV (reference sequence).

This chain connects TRBV5-1 to TRBJ2-1, with 9 bases identical to TRBD2. This CDR3 comprises 16 residues. The V and J ends lost 0 bases and 8 bases, in that order; junction bases with no gene match: 9. CDR1 is SGHRS, CDR2 YFSETQ, per germline. CDR3 sequence (DNA): TGCGCCAGCAGCTTGGCGGTTGGTAGCGGGAGACATGAGCAGTTCTTC. Protein sequence: CASSLAVGSGRHEQFF.